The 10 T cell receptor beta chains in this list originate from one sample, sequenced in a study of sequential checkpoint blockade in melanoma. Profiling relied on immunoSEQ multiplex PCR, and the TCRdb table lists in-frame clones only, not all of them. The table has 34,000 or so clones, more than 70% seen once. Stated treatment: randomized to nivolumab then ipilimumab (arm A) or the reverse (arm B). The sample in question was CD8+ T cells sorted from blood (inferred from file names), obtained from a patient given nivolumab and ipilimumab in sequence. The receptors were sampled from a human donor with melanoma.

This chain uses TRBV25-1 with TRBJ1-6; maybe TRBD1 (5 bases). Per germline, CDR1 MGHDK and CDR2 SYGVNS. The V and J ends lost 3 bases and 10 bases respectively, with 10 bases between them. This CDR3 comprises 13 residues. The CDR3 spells CASSDQGYSPLHF. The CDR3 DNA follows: TGTGCCAGCAGTGATCAGGGTTACTCACCCCTCCACTTT.

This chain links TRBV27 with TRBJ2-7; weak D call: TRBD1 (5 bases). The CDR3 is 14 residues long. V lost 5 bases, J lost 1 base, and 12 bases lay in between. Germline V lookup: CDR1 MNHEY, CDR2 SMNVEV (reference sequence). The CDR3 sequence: CASSPPGPSYEQYF. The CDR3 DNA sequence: TGTGCCAGCAGTCCCCCAGGGCCTTCCTACGAGCAGTACTTC.

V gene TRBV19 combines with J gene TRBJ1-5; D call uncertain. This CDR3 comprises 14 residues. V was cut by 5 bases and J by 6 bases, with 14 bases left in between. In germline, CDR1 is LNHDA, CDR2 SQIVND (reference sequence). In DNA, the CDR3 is TGTGCCAGTAGTGTCCGGGATCTTTCTCAGCCCCAGCATTTT. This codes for CASSVRDLSQPQHF.

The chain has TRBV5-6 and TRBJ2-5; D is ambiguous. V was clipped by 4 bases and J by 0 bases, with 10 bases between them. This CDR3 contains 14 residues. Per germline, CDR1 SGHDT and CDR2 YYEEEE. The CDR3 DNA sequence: TGTGCCAGCAGCGTTATACATTACCAAGAGACCCAGTACTTC. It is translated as CASSVIHYQETQYF.

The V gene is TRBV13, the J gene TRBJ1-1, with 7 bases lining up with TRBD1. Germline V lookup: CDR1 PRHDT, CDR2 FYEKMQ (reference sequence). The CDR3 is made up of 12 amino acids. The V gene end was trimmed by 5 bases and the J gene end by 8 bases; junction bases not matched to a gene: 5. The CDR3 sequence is CASSQWTGEAFF. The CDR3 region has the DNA TGTGCCAGCAGCCAGTGGACAGGAGAAGCTTTCTTT.

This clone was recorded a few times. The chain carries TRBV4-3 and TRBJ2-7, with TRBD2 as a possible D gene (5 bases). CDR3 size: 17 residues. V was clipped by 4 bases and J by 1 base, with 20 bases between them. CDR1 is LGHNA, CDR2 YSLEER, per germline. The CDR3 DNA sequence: TGCGCCAGCAGCCCCTCGGCCGGGCCGACTATATCCTACGAGCAGTACTTC. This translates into CASSPSAGPTISYEQYF.

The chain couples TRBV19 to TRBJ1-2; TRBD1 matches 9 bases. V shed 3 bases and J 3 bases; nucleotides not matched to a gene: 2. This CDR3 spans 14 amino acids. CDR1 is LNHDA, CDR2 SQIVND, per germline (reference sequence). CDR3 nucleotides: TGTGCCAGTAGTATCCGGGACAGGGACTATGGCTACACCTTC. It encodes CASSIRDRDYGYTF. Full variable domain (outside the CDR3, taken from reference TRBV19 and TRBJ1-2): DGGITQSPKYLFRKEGQNVTLSCEQNLNHDAMYWYRQDPGQGLRLIYYSQIVNDFQKGDIAEGYSVSREKKESFPLTVTSAQKNPTAFYLCASSIRDRDYGYTFGSGTRLTVV.

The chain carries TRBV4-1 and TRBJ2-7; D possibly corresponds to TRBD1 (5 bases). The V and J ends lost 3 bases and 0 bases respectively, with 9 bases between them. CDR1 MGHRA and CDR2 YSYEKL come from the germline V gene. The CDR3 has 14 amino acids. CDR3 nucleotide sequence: TGCGCCAGCAGCCATATACAGGACTCCTACGAGCAGTACTTC. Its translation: CASSHIQDSYEQYF.

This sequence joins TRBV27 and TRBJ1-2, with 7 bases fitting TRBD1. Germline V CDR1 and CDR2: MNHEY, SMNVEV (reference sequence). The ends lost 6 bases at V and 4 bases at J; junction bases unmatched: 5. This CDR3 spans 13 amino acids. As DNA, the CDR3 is TGTGCCAGCAGCCCGGGACAGCTCTATGGCTACACCTTC. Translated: CASSPGQLYGYTF.

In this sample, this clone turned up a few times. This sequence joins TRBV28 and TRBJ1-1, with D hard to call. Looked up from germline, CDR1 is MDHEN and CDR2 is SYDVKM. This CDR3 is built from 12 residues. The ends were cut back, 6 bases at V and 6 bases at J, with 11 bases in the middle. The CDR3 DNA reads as TGTGCCAGCAGCCGGTGGGGAGCTGAAGCTTTCTTT. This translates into CASSRWGAEAFF.